The 19 T cell receptor beta chains reported below all come from one sample, sequenced in a study of glioma-infiltrating T cells after dendritic cell vaccination. Data came from immunoSEQ multiplex PCR; TCRdb stores just in-frame clones and leaves some out. The sample shows about 95,000 clones, 85% to 90% of them seen only once. Material: blood, obtained before dendritic cell vaccination. These receptors all stem from a human donor with glioblastoma.

This CDR3 reads CASSIGGHYRGGNTEAFF. DNA of the CDR3: TGTGCCAGTAGTATAGGCGGACACTACAGGGGGGGAAATACTGAAGCTTTCTTT. This chain uses TRBV19 with TRBJ1-1; the match to TRBD1 covers 8 bases. Germline values: CDR1 LNHDA, CDR2 SQIVND (reference sequence). CDR3 length: 18 amino acids. The V and J ends lost 1 base and 5 bases, in that order; junction bases with no gene match: 15.

The chain has TRBV11-2 and TRBJ2-5; 10 positions agree with TRBD2. The CDR3 consists of 15 residues. The V gene end was trimmed by 2 bases and the J gene end by 1 base; junction bases not matched to a gene: 1. Germline V gene sequence: CDR1 SGHAT, CDR2 FQNNGV. The CDR3 here is CASSLQRGGQETQYF. In nucleotides, the CDR3 is TGTGCCAGCAGCTTACAGCGGGGGGGCCAAGAGACCCAGTACTTC.

The rearrangement joins TRBV5-1 to TRBJ1-2; 11 bases line up with TRBD1. Germline trimming cut 5 bases from V and 6 bases from J; bases unmatched to any gene: 9. CDR1 is SGHRS and CDR2 is YFSETQ in the germline V gene. The CDR3 spans 15 residues. The CDR3 DNA follows: TGCGCCAGCAGGGTCCGGGACAGGGGGGACGATGGCTACACCTTC. It is translated as CASRVRDRGDDGYTF.

V and J are TRBV6-1 and TRBJ1-6; 12 bases fit TRBD1. In germline, CDR1 is MNHNS, CDR2 SASEGT. CDR3 length equals 18 residues. V was clipped by 4 bases and J by 1 base; unmatched bases: 5. CDR3: CASSGGQGAVSYNSPLHF. In DNA, the CDR3 is TGTGCCAGCAGTGGGGGACAGGGGGCAGTATCCTATAATTCACCCCTCCACTTT.

The chain has TRBV21-1 and TRBJ2-7; TRBD2 reflects the table's D call only, with no check against the DNA. TRBV21-1 is a documented pseudogene. The CDR3 totals 14 residues. CDR3 residues: CASSKAGGGYEQYF. CDR3 DNA sequence: TGTGCCAGCAGCAAAGCTGGGGGGGGCTACGAGCAGTACTTC.

The V gene is TRBV7-8, the J gene TRBJ2-3; no firm D call. The germline V and J ends were trimmed by 5 bases and 4 bases, with 7 bases remaining between them. CDR1 SGHVS and CDR2 FQNEAQ come from the germline V gene. The length of the CDR3 is 12 residues. The CDR3 bases are TGTGCCAGCAGCCGAGATGCAGATACGCAGTATTTT. Its protein product is CASSRDADTQYF. The full variable domain, rest sourced from reference TRBV7-8 and TRBJ2-3, is GAGVSQSPRYKVAKRGQDVALRCDPISGHVSLFWYQQALGQGPEFLTYFQNEAQLDKSGLPSDRFFAERPEGSVSTLKIQRTQQEDSAVYLCASSRDADTQYFGPGTRLTVL.

V usage is TRBV21-1 and J usage is TRBJ2-5; TRBD1 is the table's D call and was not checked against the DNA. TRBV21-1 is a pseudogene. The CDR3 runs 16 residues. The CDR3 DNA reads as TGTGCCAGCAGCAAAACTGACGGCGGGACAGGGGAGACCCAGTACTTC. Residues: CASSKTDGGTGETQYF.

V usage is TRBV15 and J usage is TRBJ2-2, with 10 bases that match TRBD1. The length of the CDR3 is 15 residues. The junction had 9 bases not matched to a gene; V was cut back by 5 bases and J by 9 bases. The V gene's germline CDR1 is LNHNV and CDR2 YYDKDF (reference sequence). The CDR3 loop reads CATSGSGTGVRELFF. The CDR3 nucleotides are TGTGCCACCAGCGGCTCCGGGACAGGGGTGAGGGAGCTGTTTTTT. Based on the CDR3 plus reference TRBV15 and TRBJ2-2, the full variable domain is DAMVIQNPRYQVTQFGKPVTLSCSQTLNHNVMYWYQQKSSQAPKLLFHYYDKDFNNEADTPDNFQSRRPNTSFCFLDIRSPGLGDTAMYLCATSGSGTGVRELFFGEGSRLTVL.

The V gene is TRBV6-1, the J gene TRBJ2-3; D is ambiguous. The germline CDR1 and CDR2 sequences are MNHNS and SASEGT. V gave up 3 bases and J gave up 4 bases, with 5 bases separating them. The CDR3 length is 12 residues. CDR3 loop: CASSDVSDTQYF. CDR3 DNA: TGTGCCAGCAGTGACGTTTCAGATACGCAGTATTTT.

In nucleotides, the CDR3 is TGCGCCAGCAGCTTGGAAGCAGGGGGCGATGGCTACACCTTC. Translation: CASSLEAGGDGYTF. The chain couples TRBV5-1 to TRBJ1-2; the match to TRBD1 covers 8 bases. Germline CDR1 SGHRS, CDR2 YFSETQ. V dropped 0 bases and J dropped 6; count of bases not matched to a gene: 4. The CDR3 is 14 amino acids.

The chain combines TRBV11-2 with TRBJ2-5, with 11 bases identical to TRBD2. Looked up from germline, CDR1 is SGHAT and CDR2 is FQNNGV. With V trimmed by 1 base and J by 5 bases, 3 bases remained unmatched. The CDR3 sequence is 15 residues long. This CDR3 is CASSLGRLAGETQYF. The CDR3 DNA is TGTGCCAGCAGCTTAGGGCGACTAGCGGGGGAGACCCAGTACTTC.

V gene TRBV7-9 combines with J gene TRBJ2-2, with a tentative D call TRBD1 (6 bases). This CDR3 has 14 amino acids. Germline values: CDR1 SEHNR, CDR2 FQNEAQ (reference sequence). V lost 5 bases to trimming and J lost 3 bases, with 10 bases between them. CDR3 DNA: TGTGCCAGCAGCCGGCAGGGGTACACCGGGGAGCTGTTTTTT. This gives the protein CASSRQGYTGELFF.

The rearrangement links TRBV5-6 to TRBJ1-1; a possible D gene is TRBD1 (5 bases). This CDR3 is 17 amino acids long. Germline V gene lookup returns CDR1 SGHDT and CDR2 YYEEEE. Trimming removed 2 bases at V and 0 bases at J, with 17 bases between. The CDR3 region is CASSFVMTGLMNTEAFF. DNA for the CDR3: TGTGCCAGCAGCTTTGTGATGACGGGACTCATGAACACTGAAGCTTTCTTT.

The chain has TRBV11-2 and TRBJ1-6, with D perhaps matching TRBD1 (5 bases). V shed 1 base and J shed 6 bases, with 13 bases lying between them. CDR3 length: 16 amino acids. From germline, CDR1 is SGHAT and CDR2 FQNNGV. CDR3 in amino acids: CASSLGRGGSNSPLHF. Written as DNA, the CDR3 is TGTGCCAGCAGCTTAGGTCGTGGGGGGAGTAATTCACCCCTCCACTTT.

The chain has TRBV6-5 and TRBJ2-1; D is ambiguous. Germline assignment: CDR1 MNHEY and CDR2 SVGAGI. V lost 0 bases and J lost 6, with 9 bases in between. CDR3 length: 14 residues. CDR3 protein: CASSYSILRNEQFF. The CDR3, as DNA: TGTGCCAGCAGTTACTCGATACTCCGCAATGAGCAGTTCTTC.

This chain links TRBV4-3 with TRBJ1-2; D call uncertain. Trimming took off 0 bases at V and 4 bases at J, with 12 bases between the two ends. This CDR3 is built from 15 residues. Germline CDR1 LGHNA, CDR2 YSLEER. The CDR3 DNA reads as TGCGCCAGCAGCCAAGATTTTCGGGGAAGCTATGGCTACACCTTC. It codes for CASSQDFRGSYGYTF.

This chain links TRBV2 with TRBJ1-5; D gene ambiguous. The germline V gene encodes CDR1 SNHLY and CDR2 FYNNEI. The germline V and J ends were trimmed by 4 bases and 0 bases, with 7 bases remaining between them. The CDR3 totals 14 residues. DNA for the CDR3: TGTGCCAGCAGTGGCGATGGTAGCAATCAGCCCCAGCATTTT. Protein: CASSGDGSNQPQHF.

The rearrangement joins TRBV9 to TRBJ2-7; weak D call: TRBD2 (6 bases). The V and J ends lost 4 bases and 0 bases respectively, with 11 bases between them. The CDR3 is 14 residues long. Germline values: CDR1 SGDLS, CDR2 YYNGEE. CDR3 in amino acids: CASSHGGSSYEQYF. DNA for the CDR3: TGTGCCAGCAGCCATGGAGGGAGCTCCTACGAGCAGTACTTC. The full variable domain, its missing parts supplied by reference TRBV9 and TRBJ2-7, is DSGVTQTPKHLITATGQRVTLRCSPRSGDLSVYWYQQSLDQGLQFLIQYYNGEERAKGNILERFSAQQFPDLHSELNLSSLELGDSALYFCASSHGGSSYEQYFGPGTRLTVT.

The chain uses TRBV30 and TRBJ2-6; D might be TRBD2 (6 bases). The CDR3 loop spans 13 amino acids. Between the trimmed V and J ends, which lost 4 bases and 5 bases, there was a span of 9 bases. Germline V CDR1 and CDR2: GTSNPN, SVGIG (reference sequence). This chain's CDR3 is CAWTGGWANVLTF. The CDR3 DNA is TGTGCCTGGACTGGAGGGTGGGCCAACGTCCTGACTTTC. The full variable domain, in which reference TRBV30 and TRBJ2-6 provide the parts outside the CDR3, is SQTIHQWPATLVQPVGSPLSLECTVEGTSNPNLYWYRQAAGRGLQLLFYSVGIGQISSEVPQNLSASRPQDRQFILSSKKLLLSDSGFYLCAWTGGWANVLTFGAGSRLTVL.